The sequence of this T cell receptor (beta chain) was determined in a study of blood T cell repertoires in COVID-19. After removal of 8 bases from V and 6 bases from J, the junction contained 6 bases not matched to a gene. The CDR3 has 13 residues. Using immunoSEQ multiplex PCR, the repertoire was profiled, and TCRdb retains in-frame clones only, with some absent. The table has 230,000 or so clones, about 85% seen once. This clone was picked up a small number of times. The specimen was PBMCs or T cells enriched from blood (not recorded which). The chain employs TRBV12-3 or TRBV12-4 and TRBJ1-3, with 8 bases fitting TRBD1. This receptor was identified in a woman between 50 and 59 years old who had been exposed to COVID-19. In nucleotides, the CDR3 is TGTGCCAGCTCTGGGCAGGGGGCAAACACCATATATTTT. Translated: CASSGQGANTIYF.